This T cell receptor (beta chain) was recorded in a study of cytomegalovirus exposure and HLA in healthy donors. The CDR3 runs to 14 residues. Germline V lookup: CDR1 MNHNS, CDR2 SASEGT. The PCR used 60 Vbeta and 13 Jbeta primers. Here immunoSEQ multiplex PCR was the method, and the copy in TCRdb shows in-frame clones only, minus some. The sample contains 70,000 to 100,000 clones, about four fifths of which appear only once. Study-level results: Sequencing likely generated an artifact that appeared as a cluster of highly shared sequence variants. What a later analysis showed was that several of the most significant clusters appeared linked to common viral pathogens.

This clone was detected once. Its matching antigen is unknown. Mismatch with germline at one junction end may stem from a read error. Healthy bone marrow donors supplied every sample. Unrecorded immune exposures were likely, despite nominal health at sampling. Material for sequencing was PBMCs. The chain recombines TRBV6-1 with TRBJ2-4; D uncertain. This sequence originates from a man aged 45-60 years in good health and CMV-seropositive. The CDR3 coding sequence is TGTGCCAGCAGTGCCCCTGGTGTGGAAAACAGTCAGTACTTC. The encoded protein is CASSAPGVENSQYF.